This TCR beta chain was observed in a study of T cell repertoires in cytomegalovirus infection. Across the whole study: Public signatures in TCR beta pointed to CMV infection and matching HLA type. Points from the study as a whole: Of the TCR beta families, the public ones yielded a cumulative frequency that identified carriers of CMV plus the relevant HLA. HLA-C-restricted, CMV-specific TCR beta clonotypes were dominant ex vivo.

In regard to this clonotype: Its specificity is not known.

TCRdb reprocessed the reads with MiXCR, giving one entry per CDR3 protein. The sample carries fewer than 550,000 distinct CDR3 sequences, about 33% recorded once. The specimen was PBMCs. The TCR sequence derives from a human donor in good health (CMV status not recorded). Some clones in this sample may be carry-over from other donors' samples.

Written as DNA, the CDR3 is TGCAGTGTTTATTCGACAGGGTCCTACGAGCAGTACTTC. Encoded protein: CSVYSTGSYEQYF. This sequence joins TRBV20-1 and TRBJ2-7; 7 positions match TRBD1. There are 13 residues in the CDR3. V gave up 7 bases and J gave up 1 base; unmatched junction bases: 7. Germline CDR1 reads DFQATT; CDR2 reads SNEGSKA (reference sequence).